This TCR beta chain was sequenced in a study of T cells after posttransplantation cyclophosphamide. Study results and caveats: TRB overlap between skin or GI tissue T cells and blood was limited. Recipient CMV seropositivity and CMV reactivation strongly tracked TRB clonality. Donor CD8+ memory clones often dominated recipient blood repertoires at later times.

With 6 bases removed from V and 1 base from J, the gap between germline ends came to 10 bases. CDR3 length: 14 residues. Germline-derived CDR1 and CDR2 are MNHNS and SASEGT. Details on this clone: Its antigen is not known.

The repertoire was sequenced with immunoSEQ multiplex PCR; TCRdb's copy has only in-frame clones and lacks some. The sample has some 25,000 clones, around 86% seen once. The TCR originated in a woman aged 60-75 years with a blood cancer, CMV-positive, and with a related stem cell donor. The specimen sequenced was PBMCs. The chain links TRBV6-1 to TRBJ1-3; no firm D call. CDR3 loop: CASSPVYSGNTIYF. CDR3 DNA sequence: TGTGCCAGCAGCCCAGTTTATTCTGGAAACACCATATATTTT.